This T cell receptor (beta chain) was retrieved from a study of shared T cell receptors in the human thymus. Per the germline V gene, CDR1 is LGHNA and CDR2 is YSLEER. The ends lost 1 base at V and 2 bases at J; junction bases unmatched: 6. This CDR3 has 16 amino acids. Produced via immunoSEQ multiplex PCR; TCRdb's table is partial and in-frame only. The table includes some 760,000 clones, 80% to 90% detected once. The sample was also linked to a second study, of human thymus T cells.

This clonotype originated in a girl in the first two years of life with a congenital heart defect. Material: thymocytes. The chain is built from TRBV4-3 and TRBJ2-7; TRBD1 matches at 9 bases. CDR3 loop: CASSQGRTGVAYEQYF. The CDR3 bases are TGCGCCAGCAGCCAAGGGCGGACAGGGGTGGCCTACGAGCAGTACTTC.